This TCR beta chain was captured in a study of CD8+CD57+ T cells in acquired aplastic anemia. As for the study in general: The average for DNA from sorted CD4+ and CD8+ cells was roughly 3 ug. Findings and limits, study-wide: Common to patients and controls were roughly 30 CD8+ CDR3 sequences. Patients versus controls showed no significant CD8+ Simpson's diversity difference.

The CDR3 is 11 residues long. CDR1 and CDR2 from the germline V gene are SGHRS and YFSETQ. V lost 4 bases and J 8 bases, leaving 9 bases between the germline ends. Concerning this clonotype: Antigen unknown.

For CDR3 and TCR beta VDJ profiling, genomic DNA was the template used. TCRdb re-derived calls from the reads in MiXCR, one entry per CDR3 protein. The sample records 250,000 to 350,000 distinct CDR3 sequences, 45% to 65% being singletons. The receptor comes from a human donor with severe aplastic anemia or a healthy control (not recorded which). The gene calls are TRBV5-1 and TRBJ1-1; D remains ambiguous. The source material was sorted CD4+, CD8+, or CD8+CD57+ T cells (not recorded which) from PBMCs. The CDR3 DNA is TGCGCCAGCAGCGCGGGTGGGGAAGCTTTCTTT. This translates into CASSAGGEAFF.